Below are 17 T cell receptor beta chains sequenced from a single sample in a study of T cell repertoires in cytomegalovirus infection. Their cognate antigens are unknown. TCRdb processed the reads anew with MiXCR; each CDR3 protein has one entry. The sample has 250,000 to 400,000 distinct CDR3 sequences; 20% to 25% are singletons. Sequenced here: cultured PBMCs, sampled from culture after CMV antigen stimulation. Receptors were obtained from a human donor in good health (CMV status not recorded). Some clones in this sample may be carry-over from other donors' samples.

The chain has TRBV27 and TRBJ1-3; D is unresolved. Trimming shortened V by 0 bases and J by 2 bases, and 5 bases separated the two germline ends. Germline lookup yields CDR1 MNHEY and CDR2 SMNVEV (reference sequence). The CDR3 extends over 14 amino acids. The CDR3 bases are TGTGCCAGCAGTTTATCAGGGACTGGAAACACCATATATTTT. Translating it yields CASSLSGTGNTIYF.

In nucleotides, the CDR3 is TGTGCCAGCAGTTATGAGACAGGGGCCATGAACACTGAAGCTTTCTTT. Residues: CASSYETGAMNTEAFF. The chain employs TRBV6-2 or TRBV6-3 and TRBJ1-1; 8 bases are a match to TRBD1. V lost 3 bases to trimming and J lost 0 bases; unmatched junction nucleotides: 6. This CDR3 comprises 16 residues. CDR1 MNHEY and CDR2 SVGEGT come from the germline V gene.

The chain is built from TRBV7-2 and TRBJ2-3; the match to TRBD2 covers 9 bases. Germline CDR1 reads SGHTA; CDR2 reads FQGNSA. V gave up 5 bases and J gave up 6 bases; unmatched junction bases: 12. The CDR3 spans 16 residues. The CDR3 DNA follows: TGTGCCAGCAGCGGACGACTAGCGGCTAAGGGGGATACGCAGTATTTT. Translated, it gives CASSGRLAAKGDTQYF.

J is TRBJ2-5 and V is TRBV25-1, with 9 bases aligning to TRBD1. Trimming cost V 3 bases and J 1 base; bases outside gene matches: 9. CDR1 is MGHDK and CDR2 is SYGVNS in the germline V gene. The CDR3 is 17 amino acids. CDR3 loop: CASSEPGTGSFQETQYF. The CDR3 DNA is TGTGCCAGCAGTGAGCCGGGGACAGGGAGTTTCCAAGAGACCCAGTACTTC.

This chain links TRBV6-5 with TRBJ2-3, with 8 nucleotides matching TRBD1. V trimming: 9 bases; J trimming: 4 bases; junction bases outside the gene matches: 6. The V gene's germline CDR1 is MNHEY and CDR2 SVGAGI. The CDR3 is 13 residues long. The CDR3 here is CASCGQGADTQYF. CDR3 DNA sequence: TGTGCCAGTTGCGGACAGGGTGCAGATACGCAGTATTTT.

This clonotype occurred many times. The chain links TRBV12-3 or TRBV12-4 to TRBJ2-1; TRBD1 aligns across 8 bases. The CDR3 has 15 residues. Trimming cost V 3 bases and J 7 bases; bases outside gene matches: 8. In DNA, the CDR3 is TGTGCCAGCAGTTTGAGGCAGGGGGCGCGGAATGAGCAGTTCTTC. Its translation: CASSLRQGARNEQFF.

This clonotype was recorded once. The gene calls are TRBV12-3 or TRBV12-4 and TRBJ2-2; perhaps TRBD1 as D (5 bases). V lost 2 bases and J lost 0, with 7 bases in between. This CDR3 contains 15 residues. The DNA for the CDR3 is TGTGCCAGCAGTTTAAGGACAACGAACACCGGGGAGCTGTTTTTT. Amino acid sequence: CASSLRTTNTGELFF.

The chain recombines TRBV7-2 with TRBJ1-5; 9 bases agree with TRBD1. The CDR3 is made up of 15 amino acids. The ends lost 5 bases at V and 3 bases at J; junction bases unmatched: 5. Germline values: CDR1 SGHTA, CDR2 FQGNSA. CDR3 sequence (DNA): TGTGCCAGCAGCCGGACAGGGGAGAACAATCAGCCCCAGCATTTT. Translation: CASSRTGENNQPQHF.

The genes are TRBV28 and TRBJ2-1; TRBD1 might be the D (5 bases). The V gene lost 5 bases and the J gene lost 2 bases, with 13 bases spanning the gap. This CDR3 spans 15 amino acids. Germline V gene sequence: CDR1 MDHEN, CDR2 SYDVKM. CDR3 region: CASSSGARPYNEQFF. CDR3 sequence (DNA): TGTGCCAGCAGTAGTGGGGCGAGACCCTACAATGAGCAGTTCTTC.

This clonotype was counted many times. The chain combines TRBV19 with TRBJ1-1; the D is unclear. The CDR3 spans 14 residues. CDR1 and CDR2 from the germline V gene are LNHDA and SQIVND (reference sequence). Trimming took off 3 bases at V and 7 bases at J, with 15 bases between the two ends. CDR3 protein: CASSMSGRRNEAFF. The CDR3 nucleotides read TGTGCCAGTAGTATGTCTGGCAGGAGGAATGAAGCTTTCTTT. Using reference TRBV19 and TRBJ1-1 for the parts outside the CDR3, the full variable domain is DGGITQSPKYLFRKEGQNVTLSCEQNLNHDAMYWYRQDPGQGLRLIYYSQIVNDFQKGDIAEGYSVSREKKESFPLTVTSAQKNPTAFYLCASSMSGRRNEAFFGQGTRLTVV.

Only a few counts were recorded for this clonotype. The J gene is TRBJ2-2, the V gene TRBV10-2; D is possibly TRBD2 (6 bases). V was trimmed by 5 bases and J by 2 bases, leaving 15 bases between them. Looked up from germline, CDR1 is WSHSY and CDR2 is SAAADI. There are 16 residues in the CDR3. For the CDR3, the DNA is TGCGCCAGCAGTCCGGGACGTAGCGGCAACACCGGGGAGCTGTTTTTT. Translation: CASSPGRSGNTGELFF.

In its sample, this clonotype was seen once. The genes are TRBV19 and TRBJ2-7; possible D gene TRBD2, 5 bases. V was clipped by 3 bases and J by 6 bases, with 12 bases between them. CDR1 is LNHDA, CDR2 SQIVND, per germline (reference sequence). The CDR3 loop spans 13 amino acids. Here the CDR3 DNA reads TGTGCCAGTAGTATTAGGTCTAGCCGCGAGCAGTACTTC. Translating it yields CASSIRSSREQYF. The variable domain in full, with the rest retrieved from reference TRBV19 and TRBJ2-7, is DGGITQSPKYLFRKEGQNVTLSCEQNLNHDAMYWYRQDPGQGLRLIYYSQIVNDFQKGDIAEGYSVSREKKESFPLTVTSAQKNPTAFYLCASSIRSSREQYFGPGTRLTVT.

Ten or more counts support this clonotype. At one boundary the junction diverges from the germline segment, which might be a read error. This chain connects TRBV4-1 to TRBJ2-5; 10 nucleotides align to TRBD1. The CDR3 is 17 amino acids. Germline lookup yields CDR1 MGHRA and CDR2 YSYEKL. Here the CDR3 reads CASSQDPGQGVQATQYF. For the CDR3, the DNA is TGCGCCAGCAGCCAAGATCCAGGACAGGGGGTTCAAGCGACCCAGTACTTC.

The chain links TRBV20-1 to TRBJ2-5, with 11 positions matching TRBD2. The CDR3 loop spans 14 amino acids. The germline gives CDR1 DFQATT, CDR2 SNEGSKA (reference sequence). V shed 4 bases and J 5 bases; nucleotides not matched to a gene: 6. The DNA for the CDR3 is TGCAGTGCTAAGACACTAGCGGGAGAGGAGACCCAGTACTTC. Translating it yields CSAKTLAGEETQYF.

The V and J genes are TRBV4-2 and TRBJ2-1, with D tentatively TRBD1 or TRBD2 (5 bases each). In germline, CDR1 is LGHNA, CDR2 YNFKEQ. The length of the CDR3 is 16 residues. V lost 1 base to trimming and J lost 15 bases, with 25 bases between them. The CDR3 DNA reads TGTGCCAGCAGCCAAGCTACCTGGGACGGACCCCAACGTCGGTTCTTC. Amino acid sequence: CASSQATWDGPQRRFF.

This clonotype was counted only a few times. The gene calls are TRBV11-1 and TRBJ1-1; 10 bases match TRBD1. The CDR3 length is 12 residues. Germline loops: CDR1 SGHAT, CDR2 FQDESV (reference sequence). V lost 6 bases to trimming and J lost 10 bases; unmatched junction nucleotides: 5. As DNA, the CDR3 is TGTGCCAGCAGAACGACAGGGGGCGGAGCTTTCTTT. It codes for CASRTTGGGAFF.

The rearrangement uses TRBV20-1 and TRBJ1-2; 8 bases agree with TRBD1. V dropped 0 bases and J dropped 6; count of bases not matched to a gene: 9. This CDR3 spans 15 amino acids. Germline V gene lookup returns CDR1 DFQATT and CDR2 SNEGSKA (reference sequence). Here the CDR3 reads CSARDPRGQVDGYTF. The DNA of the CDR3 is TGCAGTGCTAGAGATCCCAGGGGGCAAGTGGATGGCTACACCTTC.